The text below deals with one TCR beta chain. Its antigen remains unidentified. Base qualities were left out, and no much larger clone turns up one base away. The library was generated by the immunoSEQ multiplex PCR assay. In TCRdb, the immuneACCESS table is reduced to in-frame sequences with V and J assigned. These tables do not hold every clone; where another copy was compared, an unresolved V gene accounts for under half, and the others remain unexplained. Across this sample there are 45,000 to 60,000 clones, with 87% seen only once. The top ten constitute 11% to 15% of the sample. The sample belongs to a study of control samples from healthy donors and cancer patients (dated by TCRdb to 2020 to 2021). CDR3 length: 12 amino acids, cysteine to phenylalanine. This entry keeps only the CDR3 DNA: 36 bases, framed from base 1. CDR1 and CDR2 were assigned from the germline V gene (reference sequence) as GTSNPN and SVGIG. V is pared back by 4 bases and J by 2 bases, with 6 bases lying between the germline termini.

This receptor chain uses TRBV30 and TRBJ1-5, with no D gene named confidently. This receptor was taken from a man aged 55 to 69 with head and neck cancer. Material: PBMCs. The DNA reads as follows: TGTGCCTGGACAGATCGCAATCAGCCCCAGCATTTT. It encodes CAWTDRNQPQHF. Joined to the reference TRBV30 and TRBJ1-5 proteins, this CDR3 gives the full variable domain: SQTIHQWPATLVQPVGSPLSLECTVEGTSNPNLYWYRQAAGRGLQLLFYSVGIGQISSEVPQNLSASRPQDRQFILSSKKLLLSDSGFYLCAWTDRNQPQHFGDGTRLSIL.